The clone carrying this T cell receptor (beta chain) has more than one count but fewer than ten. The data were obtained in a study of T cells in Graves' hyperthyroidism and ophthalmopathy. Amplification of TCR beta CDR3 regions used RNA as the template. The HTBI primer set served for first-round RT-PCR of the TCR CDR3. Each CDR3 protein gets one entry after TCRdb re-called the multiplex PCR reads with MiXCR. The sample lists approximately 740,000 distinct CDR3 sequences, 11% to 15% seen once, with around 9.6% in the top ten. J lost 6 bases, V lost 3 bases, and 8 bases had no gene match. The CDR3 runs 15 residues. Germline values: CDR1 MDHEN, CDR2 SYDVKM.

The chain is built from TRBV28 and TRBJ2-1; 7 nucleotides line up with TRBD2. Sequencing was carried out using blood. The receptor's source is a woman younger than 35 with Graves' hyperthyroidism. CDR3 bases: TGTGCCAGCAGTTTGCTAGCGGAGGGGATCAATGAGCAGTTCTTC. Its translation: CASSLLAEGINEQFF.